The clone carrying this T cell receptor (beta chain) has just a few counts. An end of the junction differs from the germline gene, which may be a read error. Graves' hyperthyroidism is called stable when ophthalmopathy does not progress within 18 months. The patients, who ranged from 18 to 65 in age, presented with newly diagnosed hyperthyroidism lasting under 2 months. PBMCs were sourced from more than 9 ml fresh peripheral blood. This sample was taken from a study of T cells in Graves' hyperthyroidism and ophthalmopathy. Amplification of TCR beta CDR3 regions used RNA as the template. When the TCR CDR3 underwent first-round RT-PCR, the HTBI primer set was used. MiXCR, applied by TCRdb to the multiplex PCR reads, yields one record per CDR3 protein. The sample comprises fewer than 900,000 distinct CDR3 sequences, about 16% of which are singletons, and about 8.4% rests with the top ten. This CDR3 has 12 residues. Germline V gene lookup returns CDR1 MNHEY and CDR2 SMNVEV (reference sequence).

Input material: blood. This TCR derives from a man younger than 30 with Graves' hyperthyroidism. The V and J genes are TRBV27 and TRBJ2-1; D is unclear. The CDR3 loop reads CACSLGPNEQFF. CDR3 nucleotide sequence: TGTGCCTGCAGTTTAGGGCCCAATGAGCAGTTCTTC.